Listed below are T cell receptor beta chains from one sample, sequenced in a study of blood T cell repertoires in COVID-19. The data were produced by immunoSEQ multiplex PCR, yet TCRdb's version contains in-frame clones alone and is incomplete. The sample has some 180,000 clones; over 75% are singletons. Sequencing was performed on peripheral blood. The receptors come from a man over 45 with acute or convalescent COVID-19. Both conserved end residues are part of each CDR3. Each record gives: D gene, J gene, CDR3 length, V gene, clone size, CDR3 DNA, CDR3 protein. D genes are given only for firm matches. Rows give clone size only sometimes, using once, few, many, or a class for an expanded clone.

>NA|TRBJ1-6|15|TRBV6-5|NA
TGTGCCAGCACCGCTACGGCAGGGGCTAATTCACCCCTCCACTTT
CASTATAGANSPLHF
>NA|TRBJ2-2|16|TRBV11-2|NA
TGTGCCAGCAGCTTACAGACAGGCTCGAACACCGGGGAGCTGTTTTTT
CASSLQTGSNTGELFF
>NA|TRBJ1-6|14|TRBV6-2/TRBV6-3|once
TGTGCCAGCAGTTACTCGGGGAGGAATTCACCCCTCCACTTT
CASSYSGRNSPLHF
>NA|TRBJ2-7|13|TRBV28|NA
TGTGCCAGCAGTACAGACAGGAGGCTCGAGCAGTACTTC
CASSTDRRLEQYF
>TRBD1|TRBJ1-5|14|TRBV6-1|NA
TGTGCCAGCAAACTGGGACAGACCTATCAGCCCCAGCATTTT
CASKLGQTYQPQHF
>TRBD2|TRBJ2-5|15|TRBV6-5|NA
TGTGCCAGCAGTTACGGGGGGACTAGCGGGGGCTTGGAGTACTTC
CASSYGGTSGGLEYF
>TRBD2|TRBJ2-5|16|TRBV7-2|once
TGTGCCAGCAGCTTTTCCGGGGTAGCGGGGAGAGAGACCCAGTACTTC
CASSFSGVAGRETQYF
>NA|TRBJ2-7|13|TRBV28|NA
TGTGCCAGCAGGCCGTCCGGCTCCTACGAGCAGTACTTC
CASRPSGSYEQYF
>NA|TRBJ2-7|15|TRBV1|NA
TGCACCAGCAGCCTCCTAGCGGGGGTAGGGGGCGAGCAGTACTTC
CTSSLLAGVGGEQYF
>NA|TRBJ1-2|14|TRBV27|NA
TGTGCCAGCAGTCCCTGGGGGGGCCAGAATGGCTACACCTTC
CASSPWGGQNGYTF
>NA|TRBJ2-6|13|TRBV19|NA
TGTGCCAGTAGGTTAGCCGGGGCCAACGTCCTGACTTTC
CASRLAGANVLTF
>TRBD1|TRBJ1-5|16|TRBV28|NA
TGTGCCAGCAGTTACTTTACAGGGGGAGGCAATCAGCCCCAGCATTTT
CASSYFTGGGNQPQHF
>TRBD1|TRBJ1-5|18|TRBV15|once
TGTGCCACCAGGTACAGGGGCACGGTACAGGGCCTTAATCAGCCCCAGCATTTT
CATRYRGTVQGLNQPQHF
>NA|TRBJ2-5|15|TRBV6-5|NA
TGTGCCAGCAGCCAATCCCTAGCAGTTGGAGAGACCCAGTACTTC
CASSQSLAVGETQYF
>NA|TRBJ1-5|15|TRBV7-6|NA
TGTGCCAGCAGCTTAGGGGGCGGCCCTGACCAGCCCCAGCATTTT
CASSLGGGPDQPQHF
>TRBD1|TRBJ2-7|15|TRBV15|NA
TGTGCCACCAGCAGCCCAGTGGGCAGGGGGTACGAGCAGTACTTC
CATSSPVGRGYEQYF
>NA|TRBJ1-4|14|TRBV5-1|NA
TGCGCCAGCAGCTTCGGAGGGATTGTTGAAAAACTGTTTTTT
CASSFGGIVEKLFF
>TRBD1|TRBJ2-4|15|TRBV6-5|NA
TGTGCCAGCAGTCAAAGGACAGGGGTGAGAAACATTCAGTACTTC
CASSQRTGVRNIQYF
>NA|TRBJ1-4|16|TRBV21-1|NA
TGTGCCAGCAGCAAAGGGGGACACTTAACTAATGAAAAACTGTTTTTT
CASSKGGHLTNEKLFF
>NA|TRBJ2-1|14|TRBV5-4|few
TGTGCCAGCAGGGAGCCAGGGGCCTACAATGAGCAGTTCTTC
CASREPGAYNEQFF
>NA|TRBJ1-4|13|TRBV28|NA
TGTGCCAGCAGAAAACAGGGCTATGAAAAACTGTTTTTT
CASRKQGYEKLFF
>NA|TRBJ1-1|12|TRBV28|NA
TGTGCCAGCAGTTTCGCGGGGGTGTTGGCTTTCTTT
CASSFAGVLAFF
>NA|TRBJ1-4|13|TRBV7-9|NA
TGTGCCAGCAGCTCCGGGGGGACTGAAAAACTGTTTTTT
CASSSGGTEKLFF
>NA|TRBJ1-5|16|TRBV21-1|NA
TGTGCCAGCAGCGGGAAACCCGACAGGGACCATCAGCCCCAGCATTTT
CASSGKPDRDHQPQHF
>NA|TRBJ1-2|14|TRBV11-2|NA
TGTGCCAGCAGCTTTAACGAGGTAGCAGTTGGCTACACCTTC
CASSFNEVAVGYTF
>NA|TRBJ1-5|14|TRBV4-2|NA
TGTGCCAGCAGCAAAGGACAGAGCAATCAGCCCCAGCATTTT
CASSKGQSNQPQHF
>NA|TRBJ2-2|11|TRBV11-2|NA
TGTGCCAGCAGCTCCGTGTCGGAGCTGTTTTTT
CASSSVSELFF
>NA|TRBJ1-1|15|TRBV29-1|NA
TGCAGCGGACGGAATTTATGGGGCATGAACACTGAAGCTTTCTTT
CSGRNLWGMNTEAFF
>NA|TRBJ1-3|16|TRBV5-1|NA
TGCGCCAGCAGCTTGGAACCGCCGGGAAGCGGAAACACCATATATTTT
CASSLEPPGSGNTIYF
>NA|TRBJ2-1|18|TRBV4-3|NA
TGCGCCAGCAGCCAAGGGGCGGCGGGTTGGGAATCCTACAATGAGCAGTTCTTC
CASSQGAAGWESYNEQFF
>TRBD1|TRBJ1-6|15|TRBV27|NA
TGTGCCAGCAGTTCACCGGGACAGGGATCTCGATCCCTCCACTTT
CASSSPGQGSRSLHF
>NA|TRBJ1-2|14|TRBV5-8|NA
TGTGCCAGCAGCTTGGCCAGGGGAAAGTATGGCTACACCTTC
CASSLARGKYGYTF
>NA|TRBJ2-3|16|TRBV7-2|NA
TGTGCCAGCAGCTTAGCCTGGGGGGTGCTCACAGATACGCAGTATTTT
CASSLAWGVLTDTQYF
>NA|TRBJ2-3|16|TRBV6-6|NA
TGTGCCAGCAGTGCGAAAGCGGGTCGGGCACACCATACGCAGTATTTT
CASSAKAGRAHHTQYF
>TRBD1|TRBJ2-1|16|TRBV7-8|NA
TGTGCCAGCAGCCTAAACTTACAGGGGGAAGGGGATGAGCAGTTCTTC
CASSLNLQGEGDEQFF
>TRBD2|TRBJ2-4|16|TRBV6-6|NA
TGTGCCAGCAGTTACAGGGGAGGGCCGGGGGAAAACATTCAGTACTTC
CASSYRGGPGENIQYF
>NA|TRBJ2-7|12|TRBV6-5|NA
TGTGCCAGCAGGGACAATAGGGACGAGCAGTACTTC
CASRDNRDEQYF
>NA|TRBJ1-5|13|TRBV6-1|NA
TGTGCCAGCAGTGAGTCCGGCAATCAGCCCCAGCATTTT
CASSESGNQPQHF
>NA|TRBJ2-7|16|TRBV27|NA
TGTGCCAGCAGTTCCCCCTCCGGCCGACAGCTCTACGAGCAGTACTTC
CASSSPSGRQLYEQYF
>TRBD1|TRBJ2-5|15|TRBV7-2|NA
TGTGCCAGCAGCTTTGGGGACAGGGTCTTTGGGACCCAGTACTTC
CASSFGDRVFGTQYF
>NA|TRBJ2-1|14|TRBV5-1|NA
TGCGCCAGCAGCCCCGCCAGGGTCGTAGGTGAGCAGTTCTTC
CASSPARVVGEQFF
>NA|TRBJ1-6|14|TRBV7-9|NA
TGTGCCAGCAGCCCAAGCGGTCCATTATCACCCCTCCACTTT
CASSPSGPLSPLHF
>NA|TRBJ2-1|14|TRBV29-1|few
TGCAGCGTTGTATCCCAGCGGAACTACAATGAGCAGTTCTTC
CSVVSQRNYNEQFF
>TRBD2|TRBJ2-1|16|TRBV7-2|NA
TGTGCCAGCAGCTTATTTGTGGGACTAGCGAGTGGTGAGCAGTTCTTC
CASSLFVGLASGEQFF
>NA|TRBJ1-2|15|TRBV7-2|NA
TGTGCCAGCAGCTTAGTTCGCCGAGGAGGTTATGGCTACACCTTC
CASSLVRRGGYGYTF
>NA|TRBJ1-1|14|TRBV18|NA
TGTGCCAGCTCTCCCCTTGCGATGAACACTGAAGCTTTCTTT
CASSPLAMNTEAFF
>TRBD1|TRBJ1-4|16|TRBV5-6|NA
TGTGCCAGCAGCTTGAACAGGGGAATAACTAATGAAAAACTGTTTTTT
CASSLNRGITNEKLFF
>TRBD2|TRBJ2-7|15|TRBV7-2|NA
TGTGCCAGCTCCCCGGGGGGGACTATGACCTACGAGCAGTACTTC
CASSPGGTMTYEQYF
>TRBD1|TRBJ2-3|14|TRBV7-3|NA
TGTGCCAGCAGCTTAGGGACAGCCACAGATACGCAGTATTTT
CASSLGTATDTQYF
>NA|TRBJ1-2|13|TRBV29-1|once
TGCAGCGTTGAAGGTGCTCGAGGTTATGGCTACACCTTC
CSVEGARGYGYTF
>NA|TRBJ2-6|16|TRBV19|NA
TGTGCCAGTAGTATGAGGGTGAACTCTGGGGCCAACGTCCTGACTTTC
CASSMRVNSGANVLTF
>NA|TRBJ1-2|13|TRBV12-3/TRBV12-4|NA
TGTGCCAGCAGTTTACGGGGGAACTATGGCTACACCTTC
CASSLRGNYGYTF
>NA|TRBJ1-5|14|TRBV7-2|NA
TGTGCCAGCAGCTTACAGACGGAGAATCAGCCCCAGCATTTT
CASSLQTENQPQHF
>NA|TRBJ2-3|15|TRBV6-6|NA
TGTGCCAGCAGGAGAGGGCCGACAAGCACAGATACGCAGTATTTT
CASRRGPTSTDTQYF
>TRBD1|TRBJ1-6|15|TRBV27|NA
TGTGCCAGCAGTTTAATATGGGACAGAGATTCACCCCTCCACTTT
CASSLIWDRDSPLHF